The rows below give T cell receptor beta chains drawn from one sample of a study of response to subunit inactivated influenza vaccine. TCRdb reanalysed the RT-PCR reads using MiXCR and keeps one entry per CDR3 protein. The sample carries around 480,000 distinct CDR3 sequences, approximately 10% recorded once. The sequencing used PBMCs from blood, collected about 40 days after vaccination. All receptors derive from a man in his fifties who received an inactivated influenza vaccine. The CDR3 runs from the conserved cysteine through the conserved F or W. The D gene is left open where the match is weak. Clone size is given for some rows only: seen once, a few or many times, or a class if the clone is expanded.

TRBJ1-5 | - | TRBV20-1 | many | 14 | CSARDIGTSQPQHF | TGCAGTGCTAGAGATATCGGGACAAGCCAGCCCCAGCATTTT
TRBJ2-3 | - | TRBV27 | - | 14 | CASSTKTGGDTQYF | TGTGCCAGCAGTACCAAGACAGGCGGGGATACGCAGTATTTT
TRBJ1-1 | - | TRBV4-3 | few | 15 | CASSQDSQGYTEAFF | TGCGCCAGCAGCCAAGATTCTCAGGGGTACACTGAAGCTTTCTTT
TRBJ2-7 | TRBD2 | TRBV28 | few | 15 | CASTKGLAGPYEQYF | TGTGCCAGCACCAAAGGACTAGCGGGGCCCTACGAGCAGTACTTC
TRBJ2-5 | TRBD2 | TRBV20-1 | few | 15 | CSARDGGSARETQYF | TGCAGTGCTAGAGATGGCGGGAGCGCAAGGGAGACCCAGTACTTC
TRBJ2-3 | TRBD2 | TRBV12-3/TRBV12-4 | few | 15 | CASSPGGGKGDTQYF | TGTGCCAGCAGTCCGGGGGGGGGAAAAGGAGATACGCAGTATTTT
TRBJ2-3 | - | TRBV15 | - | 13 | CATSRSPPDTQYF | TGTGCCACCAGCAGATCCCCCCCGGATACGCAGTATTTT
TRBJ2-5 | - | TRBV5-1 | many | 14 | CASSSEGTRTTQYF | TGCGCCAGCAGCTCCGAGGGTACCAGAACGACCCAGTACTTC
TRBJ2-6 | - | TRBV12-3/TRBV12-4 | few | 15 | CASSAIGSGANVLTF | TGTGCCAGCAGCGCAATAGGCTCTGGGGCCAACGTCCTGACTTTC
TRBJ2-3 | - | TRBV5-1 | many | 13 | CASSVDSTDTQYF | TGCGCCAGCAGCGTTGACAGCACAGATACGCAGTATTTT
TRBJ2-1 | TRBD2 | TRBV12-3/TRBV12-4 | many | 16 | CASSLSSGGVNNEQFF | TGTGCCAGCAGTCTATCGTCGGGGGGTGTTAACAATGAGCAGTTCTTC
TRBJ2-3 | TRBD2 | TRBV4-2 | few | 16 | CASSRGTSGTTDTQYF | TGTGCCAGCAGCCGAGGGACTAGCGGGACCACAGATACGCAGTATTTT
TRBJ2-3 | TRBD2 | TRBV6-2/TRBV6-3 | few | 20 | CASSYSYDSRSGGPTDTQYF | TGTGCCAGCAGTTACTCATACGACTCGAGAAGCGGGGGACCCACAGATACGCAGTATTTT
TRBJ1-1 | TRBD1 | TRBV29-1 | many | 10 | CSTRGTEAFF | TGCAGCACCAGGGGGACTGAAGCTTTCTTT
TRBJ2-1 | TRBD1 | TRBV24-1 | - | 15 | CATGLGAGGMNEQFF | TGTGCCACTGGCCTGGGGGCAGGGGGAATGAATGAGCAGTTCTTC
TRBJ2-5 | - | TRBV29-1 | many | 11 | CSVLIQETQYF | TGCAGTGTTTTAATCCAAGAGACCCAGTACTTC
TRBJ2-7 | TRBD1 | TRBV24-1 | many | 14 | CATQIPGQIYEQYF | TGTGCCACACAGATTCCGGGACAGATCTACGAGCAGTACTTC
TRBJ1-1 | - | TRBV7-2 | many | 15 | CASSIGDGLNTEAFF | TGTGCCAGCAGCATAGGGGACGGACTGAACACTGAAGCTTTCTTT
TRBJ2-7 | - | TRBV7-2 | few | 14 | CASSLPPFSYEQYF | TGTGCCAGCAGCCTCCCGCCCTTCTCCTACGAGCAGTACTTC
TRBJ2-3 | TRBD1 | TRBV6-1 | few | 15 | CASSEVWTGSDTQYF | TGTGCCAGCAGTGAGGTGTGGACAGGGTCAGATACGCAGTATTTT
TRBJ2-3 | TRBD2 | TRBV2 | - | 17 | CASSWGGGAGTTDTQYF | TGTGCCAGCAGTTGGGGCGGGGGAGCGGGAACCACAGATACGCAGTATTTT
TRBJ2-1 | TRBD1 | TRBV7-9 | - | 14 | CASSRGDRDNEQFF | TGTGCCAGCAGCCGCGGGGACAGGGACAATGAGCAGTTCTTC
TRBJ2-1 | TRBD1 | TRBV20-1 | few | 14 | CSAPLSQGANEQFF | TGCAGTGCACCCCTGAGCCAGGGGGCCAATGAGCAGTTCTTC
TRBJ2-1 | TRBD2 | TRBV7-3 | - | 15 | CASSLGRAGYNEQFF | TGTGCCAGCAGCTTAGGGAGGGCCGGGTACAATGAGCAGTTCTTC
TRBJ2-7 | - | TRBV5-1 | many | 15 | CASSLWAGAEYEQYF | TGCGCCAGCAGCTTGTGGGCAGGGGCCGAATACGAGCAGTACTTC
TRBJ2-2 | - | TRBV7-9 | - | 16 | CASSLGQGPNTGELFF | TGTGCCAGCAGCTTAGGCCAGGGCCCGAACACCGGGGAGCTGTTTTTT
TRBJ2-7 | - | TRBV12-3/TRBV12-4 | many | 17 | CASSSFKGGASSYEQYF | TGTGCCAGCAGTTCCTTCAAGGGGGGCGCTAGCTCCTACGAGCAGTACTTC
TRBJ2-1 | - | TRBV3-1 | - | 13 | CASSPGRFGEQFF | TGTGCCAGCAGCCCGGGACGCTTCGGTGAGCAGTTCTTC
TRBJ1-2 | - | TRBV27 | few | 15 | CASSHTLGGGDGYTF | TGTGCCAGCAGTCACACGTTAGGTGGGGGGGATGGCTACACCTTC